This is a list of T cell receptor beta chains from one sample in a study of neurological immune-mediated disorders. Each CDR3 protein gets one entry after TCRdb re-called the 5' RACE reads with MiXCR. The sample has about 31,000 distinct CDR3 sequences, around 4% seen once. The specimen sequenced was CD4+ T cells from blood. These receptors originate from a woman between 40 and 55 years old in good health. The CDR3 runs from the conserved cysteine through the conserved F or W. A D gene is named only where the DNA matches it firmly. Clone size is given as once, few or many counts, or a class when the clone is expanded.

d_gene	v_gene	abundance	j_gene	CDR3aa	CDR3nt
TRBD2	TRBV7-9	many	TRBJ2-5	CASSPTVTSSGQYF	TGTGCCAGCAGCCCAACCGTGACTAGCTCGGGGCAGTACTTC
TRBD2	TRBV7-3	many	TRBJ2-5	CASSLRTSGGAETQYF	TGTGCCAGCAGCCTGCGGACTAGCGGGGGGGCAGAGACCCAGTACTTC
NA	TRBV21-1	many	TRBJ2-3	CASRRGVIAENHTDTQYF	TGTGCCAGCAGAAGAGGAGTAATAGCGGAGAATCACACAGATACGCAGTATTTT
TRBD2	TRBV5-6	many	TRBJ2-1	CASSLGTSGYNEQFF	TGTGCCAGCAGCTTGGGGACTAGCGGTTACAATGAGCAGTTCTTC
NA	TRBV5-1	few	TRBJ2-3	CASSLTASVTDTQYF	TGCGCCAGCAGCTTGACAGCGTCTGTAACAGATACGCAGTATTTT
NA	TRBV11-2	many	TRBJ2-1	CASGIGGPYNEQFF	TGTGCCAGTGGCATTGGGGGCCCCTACAATGAGCAGTTCTTC
NA	TRBV20-1	many	TRBJ1-1	CSASLTGRTEAFF	TGCAGTGCTAGCCTAACAGGGCGCACTGAAGCTTTCTTT
NA	TRBV4-2	many	TRBJ1-4	CASSQDLPGGATNEKLFF	TGTGCCAGCAGCCAAGACCTCCCCGGGGGTGCAACTAATGAAAAACTGTTTTTT
TRBD1	TRBV5-1	few	TRBJ2-6	CASSLESGGGSGANVLTF	TGCGCCAGCAGCTTGGAGTCAGGGGGCGGCTCTGGGGCCAACGTCCTGACTTTC
NA	TRBV9	many	TRBJ1-5	CASSVGKGDQPQHF	TGTGCCAGCAGCGTAGGAAAGGGGGACCAGCCCCAGCATTTT
TRBD1	TRBV5-5	many	TRBJ1-5	CASSSSYRGPQPQHF	TGTGCCAGCAGCTCAAGTTACAGGGGGCCTCAGCCCCAGCATTTT
NA	TRBV20-1	many	TRBJ2-2	CSAQAIQGFTNTGELFF	TGCAGTGCCCAAGCAATACAGGGATTCACGAACACCGGGGAGCTGTTTTTT
TRBD2	TRBV6-1	many	TRBJ2-1	CASSELFGTSAYNEQFF	TGTGCCAGCAGTGAACTATTTGGGACTAGCGCGTACAATGAGCAGTTCTTC
NA	TRBV3-1	many	TRBJ2-5	CASSLQGGKETQYF	TGTGCCAGCAGCCTCCAGGGGGGCAAAGAGACCCAGTACTTC
TRBD1	TRBV5-1	many	TRBJ2-5	CASRLTGTETQYF	TGCGCCAGCCGCCTGACAGGGACGGAGACCCAGTACTTC
NA	TRBV20-1	many	TRBJ1-1	CISVGNTEAFF	TGCATTAGCGTCGGGAACACTGAAGCTTTCTTT
NA	TRBV20-1	many	TRBJ2-3	CSALLARAQYF	TGCAGTGCTCTCCTAGCGAGGGCGCAGTATTTT